Listed below are T cell receptor beta chains from one sample, sequenced in a study of radiotherapy plus CTLA-4 blockade in lung cancer. Using immunoSEQ multiplex PCR, the repertoire was profiled, and TCRdb retains in-frame clones only, with some absent. The top ten hold roughly 2.3% of the sample, which has under 110,000 clones, about 84% seen once. This specimen was peripheral blood, taken from a patient treated with radiotherapy plus ipilimumab. These receptors came from a human donor with non-small cell lung cancer that progressed on radiotherapy plus ipilimumab. Some clones in this sample may be carry-over from other donors' samples. Both conserved end residues are part of each CDR3. A D gene is named only where the DNA matches it firmly. Clone sizes are given selectively: once, few, many, or a class where the clone is expanded.

TGTGCCAGCAGCTTAGGCCCCCGGACTAGCGCAGGAAATGAGCAGTTCTTC	CASSLGPRTSAGNEQFF	TRBJ2-1	TRBV13	TRBD2	few
TGTGCCAGCAGTTTATCCGCGGGTGGGAATTCACCCCTCCACTTT	CASSLSAGGNSPLHF	TRBJ1-6	TRBV27	-	-
TGTGCCAGCAGCTTTGTCTATGGCTACACCTTC	CASSFVYGYTF	TRBJ1-2	TRBV6-5	-	once
TGTGCCAGCAGCCCGAGCCCATCGAGACAGGGGTTTGGCTACACCTTC	CASSPSPSRQGFGYTF	TRBJ1-2	TRBV7-6	TRBD1	-
TGTGCCAGTCAGGGGACAGATACGCAGTATTTT	CASQGTDTQYF	TRBJ2-3	TRBV2	-	-
TGTGCCAGCAGCTTGCGGCAGGGGGTAACCGGGGAGCTGTTTTTT	CASSLRQGVTGELFF	TRBJ2-2	TRBV5-4	TRBD1	-
TGCGCCAGCAGCCGGGTTTGGGGCAGACCGGACACTGAAGCTTTCTTT	CASSRVWGRPDTEAFF	TRBJ1-1	TRBV4-3	-	-
TGTGCCAGCAGCCGATATGTTCAGGAGACCCAGTACTTC	CASSRYVQETQYF	TRBJ2-5	TRBV7-3	-	once
TGTGCCAGTAGTATAGGGGGAGGGGGCGGTCAGCCCCAGCATTTT	CASSIGGGGGQPQHF	TRBJ1-5	TRBV19	TRBD1	-
TGTGCCAGCAGCTTAGAGTTTAGGGCCCAGTACTTC	CASSLEFRAQYF	TRBJ2-5	TRBV7-2	-	-
TGTGCCACCAGCATCGGCACGGCCTACGAGCAGTACTTC	CATSIGTAYEQYF	TRBJ2-7	TRBV15	-	-
TGTGCCAGCAGTTCGCCTGACAGGGACAGCTCCTACGAGCAGTACTTC	CASSSPDRDSSYEQYF	TRBJ2-7	TRBV28	TRBD1	-
TGTGCCAGCAGCTTCAGACTAGTTGGGGACAATGAGCAGTTCTTC	CASSFRLVGDNEQFF	TRBJ2-1	TRBV7-2	-	-
TGTGCCAGCAGCGAAGTCAACCCTTCCTACGAGCAGTACTTC	CASSEVNPSYEQYF	TRBJ2-7	TRBV11-1	-	-
TGTGCCAGCAGCCAAGACTGGACTCTCGGGGAGCTGTTTTTT	CASSQDWTLGELFF	TRBJ2-2	TRBV4-2	-	-
TGTGCCAGCAGGGTACAGAGGGGTCGGGGCTATGGCTACACCTTC	CASRVQRGRGYGYTF	TRBJ1-2	TRBV2	-	-
TGTGCCAGCAGTTCCAGGGGGTATAGCAATCAGCCCCAGCATTTT	CASSSRGYSNQPQHF	TRBJ1-5	TRBV27	TRBD1	-
TGCGCCAGCAGCCAACTTCAGGGCGGTGCGAACACCGGGGAGCTGTTTTTT	CASSQLQGGANTGELFF	TRBJ2-2	TRBV4-1	-	-
TGTGCCAGTAGTCAAGACAGGGGTCAGCCCCAGCATTTT	CASSQDRGQPQHF	TRBJ1-5	TRBV19	TRBD1	-
TGCGCCAGCAGCTTGGCACTAGCGGGGCAAACTCCCTACGAGCAGTACTTC	CASSLALAGQTPYEQYF	TRBJ2-7	TRBV5-1	TRBD2	-
TGTGCCAGCAGCCCGGGGGGATCGGGTTACAATGAGCAGTTCTTC	CASSPGGSGYNEQFF	TRBJ2-1	TRBV7-2	TRBD2	few
TGCGCCAGCAGCTCCGACTCGTATGGCTACACCTTC	CASSSDSYGYTF	TRBJ1-2	TRBV5-1	-	-
TGTGCCAGCTCACCTGGGACTAGCCCAGAGACCCAGTACTTC	CASSPGTSPETQYF	TRBJ2-5	TRBV18	TRBD2	-
TGTGCCAGCAGCTCCATTCCCGCCAGGGGCGCTGAAGCTTTCTTT	CASSSIPARGAEAFF	TRBJ1-1	TRBV7-3	-	-
TGTGCCAGTAGACAGGTTGCTAATGAAAAACTGTTTTTT	CASRQVANEKLFF	TRBJ1-4	TRBV6-6	-	few
TGTGCCAGCAGCCCCCGGGGGACGGGAATGAACACTGAAGCTTTCTTT	CASSPRGTGMNTEAFF	TRBJ1-1	TRBV11-2	-	-
TGTGCCAGCAGCTTAGGGCTCACGATCATTACAGATACGCAGTATTTT	CASSLGLTIITDTQYF	TRBJ2-3	TRBV7-8	-	-
TGTGCCAGCGGGATCGGGACGAACACCGGGGAGCTGTTTTTT	CASGIGTNTGELFF	TRBJ2-2	TRBV9	-	-
TGTGCCAGCAGCCAAGATTCAGGCGACAGGGGTAACTATGGCTACACCTTC	CASSQDSGDRGNYGYTF	TRBJ1-2	TRBV4-2	TRBD1	-
TGTGCCAGCAGCGTAGAGGGGGGCGAATACCATGAGCAGTTCTTC	CASSVEGGEYHEQFF	TRBJ2-1	TRBV9	-	-
TGTGCCAGTTCCGGGAGCTCCTATAATTCACCCCTCCACTTT	CASSGSSYNSPLHF	TRBJ1-6	TRBV19	-	-
TGTGCCAGCAGCTTGGCCTTACTTTCGAACACCGGGGAGCTGTTTTTT	CASSLALLSNTGELFF	TRBJ2-2	TRBV5-6	-	-
TGTGCCAGCAGCCACGACAGGGAATTTAAGGGCTACACCTTC	CASSHDREFKGYTF	TRBJ1-2	TRBV4-2	TRBD1	-
TGTGCCAGCAGCTCATGGACAGGGGGGTATGGCTACACCTTC	CASSSWTGGYGYTF	TRBJ1-2	TRBV7-8	TRBD1	-
TGTGCCAGCAGTGGGACAGGGAAGAATTCTGAAGCTTTCTTT	CASSGTGKNSEAFF	TRBJ1-1	TRBV2	TRBD1	-
TGTGCCAGCAGCGATTCCGTGACAGAAGTGTACAATGAGCAGTTCTTC	CASSDSVTEVYNEQFF	TRBJ2-1	TRBV4-2	-	-
TGCGCCAGCAGCTTTGAGCAGGAGACCCAGTACTTC	CASSFEQETQYF	TRBJ2-5	TRBV5-1	-	-